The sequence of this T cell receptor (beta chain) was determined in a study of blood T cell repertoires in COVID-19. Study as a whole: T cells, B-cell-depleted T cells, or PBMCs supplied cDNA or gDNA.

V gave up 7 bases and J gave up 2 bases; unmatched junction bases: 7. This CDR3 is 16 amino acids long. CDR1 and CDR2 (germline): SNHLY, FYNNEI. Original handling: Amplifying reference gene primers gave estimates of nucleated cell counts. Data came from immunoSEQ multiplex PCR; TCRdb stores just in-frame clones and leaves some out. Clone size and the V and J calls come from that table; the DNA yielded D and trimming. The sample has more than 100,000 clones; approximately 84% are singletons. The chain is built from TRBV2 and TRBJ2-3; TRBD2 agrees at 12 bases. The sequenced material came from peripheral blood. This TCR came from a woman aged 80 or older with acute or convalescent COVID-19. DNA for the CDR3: TGTGCCAGCAACTCCGGACTAGCGGGATTCACAGATACGCAGTATTTT. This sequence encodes CASNSGLAGFTDTQYF.